Listed below are T cell receptor beta chains from one sample, sequenced in a study of blood T cell repertoires in COVID-19. The repertoire was sequenced with immunoSEQ multiplex PCR; TCRdb's copy has only in-frame clones and lacks some. The repertoire includes over 95,000 clones, roughly 79% of them detected once, and roughly 10% sits in the top ten. Sequenced material: peripheral blood. Source of these receptors: a human donor in a cohort sampled during active COVID-19. Both conserved end residues are part of each CDR3. Each record gives: clone size, V gene, J gene, D gene, CDR3 length, CDR3 protein, CDR3 DNA. The D gene is left open where the match is weak. For some rows the clone size is stated as once, few or many, or as a class when expanded; others skip it.

>few|TRBV7-2|TRBJ1-4|TRBD1|14
CASSLDRGGEKLFF
TGTGCCAGCAGCTTAGACAGGGGGGGTGAAAAACTGTTTTTT
>NA|TRBV19|TRBJ2-7|NA|14
CASSRSYGINEQYF
TGTGCCAGTAGTCGATCGTACGGGATCAACGAGCAGTACTTC
>NA|TRBV12-3/TRBV12-4|TRBJ1-2|NA|9
CASSFPSTF
TGTGCCAGCAGTTTCCCGTCTACCTTC
>NA|TRBV6-2/TRBV6-3|TRBJ2-1|NA|13
CASSDTRYNEQFF
TGTGCCAGCAGCGACACTCGATACAATGAGCAGTTCTTC
>NA|TRBV2|TRBJ1-4|TRBD1|16
CATLKRNRGANEKLFF
TGTGCCACCCTAAAGCGAAACAGGGGGGCGAATGAAAAACTGTTTTTT
>NA|TRBV3-1/TRBV3-2|TRBJ2-3|TRBD2|17
CASSLSTIAGGAGTQYF
TGTGCCAGCAGCCTATCGACTATAGCGGGGGGGGCCGGTACGCAGTATTTT
>NA|TRBV6-2/TRBV6-3|TRBJ1-5|TRBD1|13
CASSDDRVQPQHF
TGTGCCAGCAGTGACGACAGGGTTCAGCCCCAGCATTTT
>NA|TRBV3-1/TRBV3-2|TRBJ1-3|NA|16
CASSPRGGETGNTIYF
TGTGCCAGCAGCCCGAGGGGAGGAGAAACTGGAAACACCATATATTTT
>NA|TRBV4-3|TRBJ1-5|TRBD1|14
CASSQGTGGLPQHF
TGCGCCAGCAGCCAGGGGACAGGGGGCTTGCCCCAGCATTTT
>NA|TRBV28|TRBJ1-2|NA|13
CASRDDRRYGYTF
TGTGCCAGCAGGGATGACAGGAGGTATGGCTACACCTTC
>NA|TRBV7-2|TRBJ2-1|TRBD1|16
CASSLGAQGAGGGQFF
TGTGCCAGCAGCTTAGGGGCACAGGGGGCAGGAGGTGGTCAGTTCTTC
>NA|TRBV6-5|TRBJ1-6|NA|15
CASSYSGGEGSPLHF
TGTGCCAGCAGTTACTCTGGCGGGGAAGGATCACCCCTCCACTTT